Below, one TCR beta chain is given with its context. The sample comes from a study of blood T cell repertoires in COVID-19. Study in general: The origin of the acute and convalescent COVID-19 samples was the United States, Italy and Spain. T cells, B-cell-depleted T cells, or PBMCs supplied cDNA or gDNA.

The V and J ends lost 1 base and 4 bases respectively, with 8 bases between them. Germline CDR1 reads SGHRS; CDR2 reads YFSETQ. The CDR3 has 14 amino acids. Original handling: Amplifying reference gene primers gave estimates of nucleated cell counts. The table came from immunoSEQ multiplex PCR; TCRdb's copy has only in-frame clones and leaves some out. V and J calls and clone size are those listed in that table; D and trimming were worked out from the DNA. The data show about 160,000 clones, under 90% seen once. What was sequenced was peripheral blood. This TCR was recovered from a woman of 80 years or more with acute or convalescent COVID-19. This chain connects TRBV5-1 to TRBJ2-2; no reliable D call. CDR3 nucleotides: TGCGCCAGCAGCTTGCTCTCCGGCACCGGGGAGCTGTTTTTT. This encodes CASSLLSGTGELFF.